A selection of T cell receptor beta chains follows, all from one sample in a study of T cells after yellow fever vaccination. TCRdb fed the 5' RACE reads into MiXCR, producing one record per CDR3 protein. This sample carries some 63,000 distinct CDR3 sequences, less than 8.5% of them seen once, and the ten largest clones take about 38%. The sequencing here drew on CD8+ T cells sorted from PBMCs, taken 15 days after the yellow fever booster vaccination. The receptors derive from a man under 40 who received the YFV17D yellow fever vaccine. The CDR3 runs from the conserved cysteine through the conserved F or W. The D gene is left open where the match is weak. Not all rows give a size; the values are once, few, many and, for expanded clones, a class.

CDR3 DNA	CDR3 protein	D gene	J gene	clone size	V gene	CDR3 length
TGTGCCAGCAGAACGAATCTAGTCAATGAGCAGTTCTTC	CASRTNLVNEQFF	-	TRBJ2-1	many	TRBV7-2	13
TGTGCCAGCAGATGGGACAGGGCCAGCTCCTACGAGCAGTACTTC	CASRWDRASSYEQYF	TRBD1	TRBJ2-7	many	TRBV28	15
TGTGCCAGTAGTGCGGGGAGCTCACTGGCCTACGAGCAGTACTTC	CASSAGSSLAYEQYF	-	TRBJ2-7	many	TRBV19	15
TGTGCCAGCATTGGTAGCGGGTTTTCTTCAGATACGCAGTATTTT	CASIGSGFSSDTQYF	TRBD2	TRBJ2-3	many	TRBV27	15
TGTGCCAGCCTGAGCGGGAGAATCGCAGATACGCAGTATTTT	CASLSGRIADTQYF	TRBD2	TRBJ2-3	many	TRBV7-9	14
TGTGCCAGCAGTCCCAGACAGTATGGCTACACCTTC	CASSPRQYGYTF	-	TRBJ1-2	many	TRBV28	12
TGTGCCAGCAGCTTGGAGCTAGATGGAGGAGATACGCAGTATTTT	CASSLELDGGDTQYF	-	TRBJ2-3	many	TRBV5-4	15
TGTGCCAGCAGAGATAGCGGACCCCACTACGAGCAGTACTTC	CASRDSGPHYEQYF	-	TRBJ2-7	many	TRBV2	14
TGTGCCAGCAGAGCCCCCGGGACAGGGAATACCGGGGAGCTGTTTTTT	CASRAPGTGNTGELFF	TRBD1	TRBJ2-2	many	TRBV9	16
TGTGCCAGCCTTGCAGTGATAGCCAAAAACATTCAGTACTTC	CASLAVIAKNIQYF	-	TRBJ2-4	many	TRBV21-1	14
TGTGCCAGCAGTTCAGCCGGCACCTACAATGAGCAGTTCTTC	CASSSAGTYNEQFF	-	TRBJ2-1	many	TRBV27	14
TGTGCCAGCAGCCCCTGGGGGGTAGGTTCTCAAGAGACCCAGTACTTC	CASSPWGVGSQETQYF	-	TRBJ2-5	many	TRBV7-2	16
TGTGCCAGCAGCGTAGCTTTCCCAGATACGCAGTATTTT	CASSVAFPDTQYF	-	TRBJ2-3	few	TRBV9	13
TGTGCCAGCAGCTTAGTTCCAGCCGGTAATAATGAAAAACTGTTTTTT	CASSLVPAGNNEKLFF	-	TRBJ1-4	many	TRBV7-2	16
TGTGCCAGTAGTATTAGCGAAGCCCTCGGCAATGAGCAGTTCTTC	CASSISEALGNEQFF	-	TRBJ2-1	many	TRBV19	15
TGTGCCAGCAGTTCGGGCGCTGGGCCCCAGCATTTT	CASSSGAGPQHF	-	TRBJ1-5	many	TRBV27	12
TGTGCCAGCATGTTATCGGTCAGAGCTAGCGCCGACGAGCAGTACTTC	CASMLSVRASADEQYF	-	TRBJ2-7	many	TRBV2	16
TGTGCCAGCAGCCCGGGGACTAGCCCTGAGCAGTTCTTC	CASSPGTSPEQFF	TRBD2	TRBJ2-1	many	TRBV5-6	13
TGTGCCAGCAGTTTGACAGGGGAAGACACCATATATTTT	CASSLTGEDTIYF	TRBD1	TRBJ1-3	many	TRBV12-3/TRBV12-4	13
TGTGCCAGCAGTATGGGTGTAAGGACCTACGAGCAGTACTTC	CASSMGVRTYEQYF	-	TRBJ2-7	many	TRBV27	14
TGTGCCAGCAGCTTTTATGCCCCCGGGGAGCTGTTTTTT	CASSFYAPGELFF	-	TRBJ2-2	many	TRBV7-9	13
TGTGCCAGCAGCCCTTGGGCGCTAACCGGGTCTTCGGTGTACAATGAGCAGTTCTTC	CASSPWALTGSSVYNEQFF	-	TRBJ2-1	many	TRBV7-6	19
TGTGCCAGCAGTTACCCTAAAGGGACGGGACTTATGCAAGAGACCCAGTACTTC	CASSYPKGTGLMQETQYF	-	TRBJ2-5	many	TRBV6-5	18
TGTGCCGACGAGGTGCACGAGCAGTACTTC	CADEVHEQYF	-	TRBJ2-7	many	TRBV12-3/TRBV12-4	10
TGTGCCAGCAGCTTGGGGCCTCCGGGACAGGGGGCGTACGAGCAGTACTTC	CASSLGPPGQGAYEQYF	TRBD1	TRBJ2-7	-	TRBV7-2	17
TGCGCCAGCAGCTTGGCCCCTAGCGGCTACAATGAGCAGTTCTTC	CASSLAPSGYNEQFF	TRBD2	TRBJ2-1	many	TRBV5-1	15
TGTGCCAGCTCCTGGGGCGGAGATACGCAGTATTTT	CASSWGGDTQYF	-	TRBJ2-3	many	TRBV6-5	12
TGTGCCAGCAGCTTAGTCGTGGGGGGCACTGAAGCTTTCTTT	CASSLVVGGTEAFF	-	TRBJ1-1	many	TRBV7-6	14
TGTGCCAGCAGCCCCCCCACCGGGGAGCTGTTTTTT	CASSPPTGELFF	-	TRBJ2-2	many	TRBV6-5	12
TGTGCCAGCAGCGAGCAACTAGCTTGGGGCACAGATACGCAGTATTTT	CASSEQLAWGTDTQYF	-	TRBJ2-3	many	TRBV5-5	16
TGTGCCAGCAGCCCAGGACTAGCGGGAGAATCGAGCTCCTACAATGAGCAGTTCTTC	CASSPGLAGESSSYNEQFF	TRBD2	TRBJ2-1	many	TRBV7-6	19
TGTGCCAGCAGTTACGTAAGCGGGAGTTACGAGCAGTACTTC	CASSYVSGSYEQYF	TRBD2	TRBJ2-7	many	TRBV6-2/TRBV6-3	14
TGTGCCAGCAGCCCCGGGACTCCTTGGAATGAGCAGTTCTTC	CASSPGTPWNEQFF	-	TRBJ2-1	many	TRBV7-2	14
TGTGCCAGCAGCCAACAGAAATCTGGGGCCAACGTCCTGACTTTC	CASSQQKSGANVLTF	-	TRBJ2-6	many	TRBV12-3/TRBV12-4	15
TGTGCCAGCAGCTCCCGCGGACTAGCGGGTGAGCAGTTCTTC	CASSSRGLAGEQFF	TRBD2	TRBJ2-1	many	TRBV7-9	14
TGCAGTGCCCTAAGGATAGAGCAGTACTTC	CSALRIEQYF	-	TRBJ2-7	medium-sized	TRBV20-1	10
TGCGCCAGCAGTGACCACACTAGCGGGGCCTACAATGAGCAGTTCTTC	CASSDHTSGAYNEQFF	TRBD2	TRBJ2-1	many	TRBV10-2	16
TGTGCCAGCAGCAGACTACCCGGGCAGGGGTTAACCTACGAGCAGTACTTC	CASSRLPGQGLTYEQYF	-	TRBJ2-7	-	TRBV5-6	17
TGTGCCAGTTCGACAGGGGGCGCAATCTACGAGCAGTACTTC	CASSTGGAIYEQYF	TRBD1	TRBJ2-7	few	TRBV18	14
TGTGCCAGCAGTTTAGCCGGGGCTTGGTATCAGCCCCAGCATTTT	CASSLAGAWYQPQHF	-	TRBJ1-5	many	TRBV27	15
TGTGCCAGCAGGACTAGCGGGAGTTGGGAGACCCAGTACTTC	CASRTSGSWETQYF	TRBD2	TRBJ2-5	many	TRBV12-3/TRBV12-4	14
TGTGCCAGCAGCTTAGACCAGAGCACAGATACGCAGTATTTT	CASSLDQSTDTQYF	-	TRBJ2-3	many	TRBV11-2	14
TGTGCCAGCAGCCTCAGTCCCGACGCATTCCAAGAGACCCAGTACTTC	CASSLSPDAFQETQYF	-	TRBJ2-5	many	TRBV7-6	16
TGCAGTGCTAGAGGATGGGGGCAGCCCCAGCATTTT	CSARGWGQPQHF	-	TRBJ1-5	many	TRBV20-1	12
TGTGCCAGCAGCTTGCTAGCGGGAGACTACAATGAGCAGTTCTTC	CASSLLAGDYNEQFF	TRBD2	TRBJ2-1	many	TRBV5-6	15
TGTGCCAGCAGCTTATTTATGGGGGCGGGCTATGGCTACACCTTC	CASSLFMGAGYGYTF	-	TRBJ1-2	many	TRBV7-9	15
TGTGCCAGCAGCTCCGCATTGTCGGGCTACGAGCAGTACTTC	CASSSALSGYEQYF	-	TRBJ2-7	many	TRBV13	14
TGTGCCAGCAGCTTACAGCATTATGAGCACTTCTTC	CASSLQHYEHFF	-	TRBJ2-1	few	TRBV7-2	12
TGCAGTGCCGTTAGGGCCTTTGGGGAAAAACTGTTTTTT	CSAVRAFGEKLFF	-	TRBJ1-4	many	TRBV20-1	13
TGCAGCGTTGCCGGGTCCAACACCGGGGAGCTGTTTTTT	CSVAGSNTGELFF	-	TRBJ2-2	many	TRBV29-1	13
TGTGCCAGCAGCCACCGTGACAGATCCTACGAGCAGTACTTC	CASSHRDRSYEQYF	-	TRBJ2-7	many	TRBV7-2	14
TGTGCCAGCAGCACTTCGGGGGCCGAGCAGTACTTC	CASSTSGAEQYF	-	TRBJ2-7	many	TRBV28	12